Listed below are T cell receptor beta chains from one sample, sequenced in a study of OX40 agonist ivuxolimab in advanced cancers. Clones were read by immunoSEQ multiplex PCR, and TCRdb kept only the in-frame ones, dropping some. This sample yields more than 65,000 clones, of which around nine tenths are seen a single time; 0.72% belongs to the top ten. Sequences were derived from CD4+ or CD8+ T cells sorted from blood, sampled in a trial of the OX40 agonist ivuxolimab. The receptor set was obtained from an adult with an advanced solid tumor such as melanoma, head and neck, liver or kidney cancer. The CDR3 runs from the conserved cysteine through the conserved F or W. The D gene is left open where the match is weak. Only some rows state a clone size, as once, few, many or a class for expanded clones.

V gene,clone size,J gene,D gene,CDR3 protein,CDR3 DNA
TRBV29-1,.,TRBJ2-3,TRBD1,CSAERQGSDTQYF,TGCAGCGCCGAAAGACAGGGGTCAGATACGCAGTATTTT
TRBV5-5,.,TRBJ1-3,.,CASSLVLVPIGNTIYF,TGTGCCAGCAGCTTGGTACTCGTCCCCATTGGAAACACCATATATTTT
TRBV7-2,once,TRBJ1-1,.,CASSPQGRWTEAFF,TGTGCCAGCAGCCCTCAGGGGCGATGGACTGAAGCTTTCTTT
TRBV2,.,TRBJ1-2,.,CASSEYINYGYTF,TGTGCCAGCAGTGAGTACATTAACTATGGCTACACCTTC
TRBV7-6,.,TRBJ2-2,.,CASSVRPTGELFF,TGTGCCAGCAGTGTTAGGCCCACCGGGGAGCTGTTTTTT
TRBV6-1,once,TRBJ2-1,.,CASSEVVLGTYNEQFF,TGTGCCAGCAGTGAAGTTGTACTCGGGACTTACAATGAGCAGTTCTTC
TRBV5-1,few,TRBJ2-1,TRBD2,CASSLSSGSYNEQFF,TGCGCCAGCAGCTTGTCTAGCGGGAGCTACAATGAGCAGTTCTTC
TRBV30,.,TRBJ2-1,TRBD2,CAWSVPGLAYNEQFF,TGTGCCTGGAGTGTTCCAGGACTAGCCTACAATGAGCAGTTCTTC
TRBV19,.,TRBJ1-5,.,CASSPRVRQPQHF,TGTGCCAGTAGTCCTAGGGTTCGTCAGCCCCAGCATTTT
TRBV18,.,TRBJ1-5,.,CASSPRGGLGQPQHF,TGTGCCAGCTCACCCAGGGGCGGACTCGGTCAGCCCCAGCATTTT
TRBV9,.,TRBJ2-5,.,CASSVDSGMEETQYF,TGTGCCAGCAGCGTAGATTCAGGGATGGAGGAGACCCAGTACTTC
TRBV25-1,once,TRBJ2-5,.,CASRGRSGGETQYF,TGTGCCAGCAGGGGAAGAAGTGGGGGAGAGACCCAGTACTTC
TRBV27,.,TRBJ2-2,.,CASSLGVGELFF,TGTGCCAGCAGTTTGGGGGTCGGGGAGCTGTTTTTT
TRBV19,.,TRBJ2-2,.,CASKAWDGTGTGELFF,TGTGCCAGTAAGGCCTGGGACGGGACCGGCACCGGGGAGCTGTTTTTT
TRBV25-1,.,TRBJ1-4,TRBD1,CASSYQGASEKLFF,TGTGCCAGCAGTTACCAGGGGGCTAGTGAAAAACTGTTTTTT
TRBV30,.,TRBJ1-4,.,CAWSPCFF,TGTGCCTGGAGTCCCTGTTTCTTT
TRBV30,few,TRBJ1-2,.,CAWSVLGYGYTF,TGTGCCTGGAGTGTACTAGGGTATGGCTACACCTTC
TRBV19,.,TRBJ2-3,TRBD1,CASSMNRGRDTQYF,TGTGCCAGTAGTATGAACAGGGGGAGAGATACGCAGTATTTT
TRBV30,.,TRBJ1-2,TRBD1,CAWSRGQGRYGYTF,TGTGCCTGGAGCAGGGGACAGGGGAGGTATGGCTACACCTTC
TRBV10-3,.,TRBJ1-2,.,CAISESTAYGYTF,TGTGCCATCAGTGAGTCGACCGCGTATGGCTACACCTTC
TRBV25-1,.,TRBJ1-2,.,CASSPLGLDYGYTF,TGTGCCAGCAGTCCCTTGGGACTGGACTATGGCTACACCTTC
TRBV7-3,.,TRBJ2-3,TRBD2,CASSSSGSGDTQYF,TGTGCCAGCAGCTCGAGCGGGAGTGGAGATACGCAGTATTTT
TRBV18,.,TRBJ1-1,.,CASSQLTQPNTEAFF,TGTGCCAGCTCACAGTTGACACAACCTAACACTGAAGCTTTCTTT
TRBV5-5,.,TRBJ1-1,.,CASSLDPWIAEAFF,TGTGCCAGCAGCTTGGACCCCTGGATCGCGGAAGCTTTCTTT
TRBV19,.,TRBJ2-5,TRBD2,CASRGGVFGETQYF,TGTGCCAGTCGGGGGGGAGTATTCGGAGAGACCCAGTACTTC
TRBV30,.,TRBJ1-6,.,CAWTLSWGRYNSPLHF,TGTGCCTGGACCCTTTCCTGGGGACGGTATAATTCACCCCTCCACTTT
TRBV11-2,.,TRBJ2-1,.,CASSLDLVGGGPKNNEQFF,TGTGCCAGCAGCTTAGATCTTGTAGGGGGAGGGCCGAAGAACAATGAGCAGTTCTTC
TRBV9,.,TRBJ2-5,.,CASSVAGTVYQETQYF,TGTGCCAGCAGCGTTGCCGGGACGGTGTACCAAGAGACCCAGTACTTC
TRBV7-8,once,TRBJ1-4,TRBD1,CASSSLGQDEKLFF,TGTGCCAGCAGCTCGCTTGGACAGGATGAAAAACTGTTTTTT
TRBV7-9,once,TRBJ1-2,.,CASSSGSGYTF,TGTGCCAGCAGCTCAGGGTCTGGCTACACCTTC
TRBV19,once,TRBJ2-1,.,CASSLSSYNEQFF,TGTGCCAGTAGTCTTAGCTCCTACAATGAGCAGTTCTTC
TRBV6-1,.,TRBJ2-7,.,CASSLTGSHEQYF,TGTGCCAGCAGCCTCACAGGGTCCCACGAGCAGTACTTC
TRBV5-6,.,TRBJ2-3,TRBD1,CASSLSGGGTDTQYF,TGTGCCAGCAGCTTGTCAGGGGGCGGCACAGATACGCAGTATTTT
TRBV10-1,.,TRBJ1-1,.,CAWSPMNTEAFF,TGCGCCTGGAGCCCCATGAACACTGAAGCTTTCTTT
TRBV6-5,.,TRBJ2-3,.,CASSYGTDTQYF,TGTGCCAGCAGTTACGGCACAGATACGCAGTATTTT
TRBV29-1,.,TRBJ1-1,.,CSVSPGRGNTEAFF,TGCAGCGTCTCCCCGGGCAGGGGGAACACTGAAGCTTTCTTT
TRBV7-2,.,TRBJ2-5,.,CASSLAVDVETQYF,TGTGCCAGCAGCTTAGCCGTGGACGTTGAGACCCAGTACTTC
TRBV11-2,.,TRBJ2-7,TRBD1,CASSLQGVTNEQYF,TGTGCCAGCAGCTTACAGGGGGTCACAAACGAGCAGTACTTC
TRBV6-5,.,TRBJ1-1,.,CASSLLTGLVYTEAFF,TGTGCCAGCAGTTTGTTGACAGGTTTGGTATACACTGAAGCTTTCTTT
TRBV5-1,.,TRBJ2-6,.,CASSPGHSGANVLTF,TGCGCCAGCAGCCCAGGCCACTCTGGGGCCAACGTCCTGACTTTC
TRBV27,.,TRBJ2-7,.,CASSPGGPYEQYF,TGTGCCAGCAGCCCCGGGGGGCCCTACGAGCAGTACTTC
TRBV5-1,.,TRBJ2-5,.,CASSTRETQYF,TGCGCCAGCAGCACGCGGGAGACCCAGTACTTC
TRBV7-8,.,TRBJ1-3,.,CASSLQSFRGTGNTIYF,TGTGCCAGCAGCTTACAAAGTTTTCGGGGGACTGGAAACACCATATATTTT
TRBV2,.,TRBJ1-5,.,CASSLGINQPQHF,TGTGCCAGCAGTCTGGGGATCAATCAGCCCCAGCATTTT
TRBV19,.,TRBJ2-2,.,CASSRAGLGFGTGELFF,TGTGCCAGTAGTAGGGCAGGGTTGGGTTTCGGCACCGGGGAGCTGTTTTTT
TRBV28,.,TRBJ2-7,.,CASSSPRGGSYEQYF,TGTGCCAGCAGTTCCCCTAGAGGGGGTAGCTACGAGCAGTACTTC
TRBV19,.,TRBJ1-5,TRBD1,CASSIRQGGHQPQHF,TGTGCCAGTAGTATACGACAGGGGGGCCATCAGCCCCAGCATTTT